Below are 2 T cell receptor beta chains sequenced from a single sample in a study of T cell responses to AZD1222 COVID-19 vaccine. Libraries were prepared by immunoSEQ multiplex PCR; TCRdb keeps only in-frame clonotypes and omits some of them. Seen here are 250,000 to 300,000 clones, around 92% observed once, and the top ten hold roughly 0.6%. Sequenced material: peripheral blood, taken 28 days after the second AZD1222 dose. The receptors were sampled from an adult who received the AZD1222 COVID-19 vaccine.

This chain links TRBV28 with TRBJ2-2; TRBD2 matches 9 bases. This CDR3 has 14 amino acids. Germline CDR1 is MDHEN and CDR2 is SYDVKM. V was clipped by 3 bases and J by 6 bases; unmatched bases: 2. The DNA of the CDR3 is TGTGCCAGCAGTTTCAGCGGGAGGTCCGGGGAGCTGTTTTTT. Protein product: CASSFSGRSGELFF. Drawing the rest from reference TRBV28 and TRBJ2-2, the complete variable domain is DVKVTQSSRYLVKRTGEKVFLECVQDMDHENMFWYRQDPGLGLRLIYFSYDVKMKEKGDIPEGYSVSREKKERFSLILESASTNQTSMYLCASSFSGRSGELFFGEGSRLTVL.

The DNA of the CDR3 is TGTGCGCTAGGGGGGGCTGACACCGGGGAGCTGTTTTTT. Amino acids: CALGGADTGELFF. V gene TRBV28 combines with J gene TRBJ2-2, with D maybe TRBD2 (7 bases). This CDR3 is 13 amino acids long. Germline values: CDR1 MDHEN, CDR2 SYDVKM.